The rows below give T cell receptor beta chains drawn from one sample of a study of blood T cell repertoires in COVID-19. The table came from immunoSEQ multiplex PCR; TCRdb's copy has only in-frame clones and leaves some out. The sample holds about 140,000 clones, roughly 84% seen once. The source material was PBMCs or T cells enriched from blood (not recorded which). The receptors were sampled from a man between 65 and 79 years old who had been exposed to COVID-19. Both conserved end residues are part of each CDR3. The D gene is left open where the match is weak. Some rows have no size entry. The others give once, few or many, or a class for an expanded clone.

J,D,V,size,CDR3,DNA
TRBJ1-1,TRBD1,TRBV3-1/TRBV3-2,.,CASSRKTGKVLTEAFF,TGTGCCAGCAGCCGTAAGACAGGGAAAGTTCTAACTGAAGCTTTCTTT
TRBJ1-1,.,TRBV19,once,CASSIDLWKGGFTEAFF,TGTGCCAGTAGTATAGATCTTTGGAAGGGAGGGTTCACTGAAGCTTTCTTT
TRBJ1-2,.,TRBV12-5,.,CASGFLSSSYGYTF,TGTGCTAGTGGTTTCCTGTCGAGTTCGTATGGCTACACCTTC
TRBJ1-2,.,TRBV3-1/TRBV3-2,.,CASSYGGQGYTF,TGTGCCAGCAGCTACGGGGGGCAAGGCTACACCTTC
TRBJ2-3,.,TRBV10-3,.,CAISEGRDTQYF,TGTGCCATCAGTGAAGGGAGAGATACGCAGTATTTT
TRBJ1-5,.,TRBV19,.,CASGLAANQPQHF,TGTGCCAGTGGCCTCGCCGCAAATCAGCCCCAGCATTTT
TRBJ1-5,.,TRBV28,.,CASSLRAGRIRDQPQHF,TGTGCCAGCAGTTTAAGGGCAGGGAGGATACGGGATCAGCCCCAGCATTTT
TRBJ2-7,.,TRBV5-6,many,CASSLYSGTPGYEQYF,TGTGCCAGCAGCCTATATTCCGGGACACCGGGCTACGAGCAGTACTTC
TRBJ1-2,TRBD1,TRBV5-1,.,CASSRGQGATGYTF,TGCGCCAGCAGCCGTGGACAGGGGGCTACGGGCTACACCTTC
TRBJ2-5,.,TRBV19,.,CASRGQQETQYF,TGTGCCAGTAGAGGACAGCAAGAGACCCAGTACTTC
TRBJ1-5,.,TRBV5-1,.,CASSPGQNSNQPQHF,TGCGCCAGCAGCCCCGGACAGAATAGCAATCAGCCCCAGCATTTT
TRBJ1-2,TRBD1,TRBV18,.,CASSPPGTGPYGYTF,TGTGCCAGCTCACCACCCGGGACAGGGCCCTATGGCTACACCTTC
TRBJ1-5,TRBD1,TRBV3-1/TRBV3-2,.,CASSQGDRGGQPQHF,TGTGCCAGCAGCCAAGGGGACAGGGGAGGCCAGCCCCAGCATTTT
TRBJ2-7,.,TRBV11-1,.,CASSEPRVGEQYF,TGTGCCAGCAGCGAACCCAGGGTAGGCGAGCAGTACTTC
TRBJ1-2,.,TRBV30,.,CAWSRRGNYGYTF,TGTGCCTGGAGTCGACGGGGGAACTATGGCTACACCTTC
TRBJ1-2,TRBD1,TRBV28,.,CASSRSPGQGTGGGYTF,TGTGCCAGCAGTCGTTCACCGGGACAGGGGACGGGTGGCGGCTACACCTTC
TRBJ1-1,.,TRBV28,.,CASSSAGLNTEAFF,TGTGCCAGCAGTTCCGCAGGGTTGAACACTGAAGCTTTCTTT
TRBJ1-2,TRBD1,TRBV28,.,CASIRTGGNYGYTF,TGTGCCAGCATAAGGACAGGGGGGAACTATGGCTACACCTTC
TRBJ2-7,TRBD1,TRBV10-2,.,CASSEHRGSYEQYF,TGCGCCAGCAGTGAACACAGGGGATCGTACGAGCAGTACTTC
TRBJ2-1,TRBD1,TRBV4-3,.,CASSLRQGGNEQFF,TGCGCCAGCAGCTTGCGACAGGGGGGAAATGAGCAGTTCTTC